The next 21 T cell receptor beta chains were all read from a single sample in a study of T cells in Graves' hyperthyroidism and ophthalmopathy. Amplified TCR beta CDR3 regions came from RNA transcripts. HTBI primers drove first-round RT-PCR of the TCR CDR3. TCRdb analysed the multiplex PCR reads with MiXCR anew, one entry per CDR3 protein. The table lists approximately 610,000 distinct CDR3 sequences, about 15% of them singletons. The sequenced sample was blood. The receptors stem from a woman aged 40 to 49 with Graves' ophthalmopathy.

In this sample, this clonotype turned up many times. The rearrangement links TRBV28 to TRBJ1-1, with D uncertain. Germline CDR1 and CDR2: MDHEN and SYDVKM. Trimming stripped 6 bases from V and 0 bases from J, with 17 bases between. The CDR3 spans 16 residues. CDR3 coding DNA: TGTGCCAGCAGCCCCGTTTTCCGGGCCCTGAACACTGAAGCTTTCTTT. Residues: CASSPVFRALNTEAFF.

The table lists this clonotype with a few counts. This chain uses TRBV11-2 with TRBJ1-3; D gene uncertain. Trimming pared 4 bases from V and 0 bases from J, leaving 16 bases between. CDR3 length: 17 residues. Germline V lookup: CDR1 SGHAT, CDR2 FQNNGV. The DNA of the CDR3 is TGTGCCAGCAGCTCCCGATACGGGGAAACCTCTGGAAACACCATATATTTT. Encoded protein: CASSSRYGETSGNTIYF.

This chain joins TRBV4-1 and TRBJ2-4, with D possibly being TRBD2 (5 bases). With 11 bases removed from V and 8 bases from J, the gap between germline ends came to 13 bases. There are 11 residues in the CDR3. Germline V gives CDR1 MGHRA, CDR2 YSYEKL. CDR3 in DNA: TGCGCCGAGTGGCTAGCAGACATTCAGTACTTC. Protein sequence: CAEWLADIQYF.

There are many counts of this clonotype. The chain couples TRBV10-3 to TRBJ2-7, with 9 bases matching TRBD2. With 8 bases clipped from V and 1 base from J, the junction kept 9 bases outside the gene matches. This CDR3 region has 15 residues. Germline loops: CDR1 ENHRY, CDR2 SYGVKD. In DNA, the CDR3 is TGTGCCATCGGGGTAGCGGGAGTCGGGTCCTACGAGCAGTACTTC. It yields the protein CAIGVAGVGSYEQYF.

This clonotype was counted ten times or more. V gene TRBV7-2 combines with J gene TRBJ1-1; weak D call: TRBD1 (6 bases). Trimming removed 8 bases from V and 6 bases from J, with 13 bases in between. This CDR3 is 12 amino acids long. Germline CDR1 and CDR2: SGHTA and FQGNSA. The CDR3 DNA follows: TGTGCCAGCGCTTGGGGGCGGTCTGAAGCTTTCTTT. Translated: CASAWGRSEAFF.

A few counts support this clonotype. Being one base from a much bigger clone, this may be a read error. This chain joins TRBV11-2 and TRBJ2-3, with 8 bases lining up with TRBD2. The CDR3 extends over 16 amino acids. Looked up from germline, CDR1 is SGHAT and CDR2 is FQNNGV. The CDR3, as DNA: TGTACCAGCAGCCCCTCCAGCGGGAGACGGACAGATACGCAGTATTTT. This sequence encodes CTSSPSSGRRTDTQYF.

V gene TRBV19 combines with J gene TRBJ1-2; D remains ambiguous. The V gene lost 10 bases and the J gene lost 4 bases, with 7 bases spanning the gap. Germline CDR1 reads LNHDA; CDR2 reads SQIVND (reference sequence). CDR3 length: 10 amino acids. The chain's CDR3 is CATQGYGYTF. In DNA form, the CDR3 reads TGTGCCACTCAAGGCTATGGCTACACCTTC.

This clonotype was seen at least ten times. The J gene is TRBJ1-3, the V gene TRBV19; maybe TRBD1 (6 bases). Germline assignment: CDR1 LNHDA and CDR2 SQIVND (reference sequence). The CDR3 contains 13 residues. Trimming removed 5 bases from V and 5 bases from J, with 10 bases in between. CDR3 nucleotides: TGTGCCAGTAGTGGACAGATTCGAAACACCATATATTTT. This codes for CASSGQIRNTIYF.

The sample holds many counts of this clonotype. The chain employs TRBV19 and TRBJ1-5; no definite D call. This CDR3 is built from 11 residues. V gave up 3 bases and J gave up 15 bases, with 12 bases separating them. The germline V gene has CDR1 LNHDA and CDR2 SQIVND (reference sequence). The CDR3 nucleotides are TGTGCCAGTAGTATGCGACCACACTGGCATTTT. Its translation: CASSMRPHWHF.

On this clonotype itself: Just one base apart from a much larger clone, this may be a read error. The genes are TRBV6-2 or TRBV6-3 and TRBJ2-7; 16 nucleotides match TRBD2. The CDR3 length is 15 residues. Germline CDR1 and CDR2: MNHEY and SVGEGT. The CDR3 sequence is CTTHKTGTSGRVQYF. The CDR3 DNA is TGTACCACCCACAAGACCGGGACTAGCGGGAGGGTGCAGTACTTC.

In its sample, this clonotype was seen many times. The chain recombines TRBV30 with TRBJ1-1; D unresolved. This CDR3 comprises 10 residues. Per the germline V gene, CDR1 is GTSNPN and CDR2 is SVGIG (reference sequence). Trimming pared 5 bases from V and 7 bases from J, leaving 8 bases between. This chain's CDR3 is CAWGANEAFF. DNA of the CDR3: TGTGCCTGGGGAGCCAATGAAGCTTTCTTT.

This clonotype was counted at least ten times. The chain carries TRBV6-2 or TRBV6-3 and TRBJ1-1; D may be TRBD1 (5 bases). The V end was cut by 10 bases, the J end by 2 bases, with 14 bases between. The CDR3 loop spans 13 amino acids. Per the germline V gene, CDR1 is MNHEY and CDR2 is SVGEGT. The CDR3 nucleotides are TGTGCCACCAGGGAGGCGATAAACACTGAAGCTTTCTTT. This translates into CATREAINTEAFF.

V usage is TRBV7-8 and J usage is TRBJ2-4; D remains unclear. V lost 5 bases, J lost 0 bases, and 14 bases lay in between. This CDR3 region has 16 residues. Germline-derived CDR1 and CDR2 are SGHVS and FQNEAQ. DNA for the CDR3: TGTGCCAGCAGCCAAACACCCAGCTTAGCCAAAAACATTCAGTACTTC. Translating it yields CASSQTPSLAKNIQYF.

The chain carries TRBV7-9 and TRBJ1-1; a weak D match, TRBD1 (5 bases). There are 14 residues in the CDR3. Trimming removed 4 bases at V and 0 bases at J, with 9 bases between. Germline assignment: CDR1 SEHNR and CDR2 FQNEAQ (reference sequence). CDR3 in DNA: TGTGCCAGCAGCTCAGGACAAGTGAACACTGAAGCTTTCTTT. It specifies CASSSGQVNTEAFF.

The chain couples TRBV28 to TRBJ1-1, with a tentative D call TRBD1 (6 bases). CDR3 size: 11 residues. Looked up from germline, CDR1 is MDHEN and CDR2 is SYDVKM. V was clipped by 3 bases and J by 11 bases, with 10 bases between them. CDR3 sequence (DNA): TGTGCCAGCAGTTTGATGGGGGCTGCTTTCTTT. This codes for CASSLMGAAFF.

The V call is TRBV9, the J call TRBJ2-2; a weak D match, TRBD2 (5 bases). The germline CDR1 and CDR2 sequences are SGDLS and YYNGEE. CDR3 size: 16 residues. V was shortened by 0 bases and J by 0 bases, with 9 bases between the two germline ends. The CDR3, as DNA: TGTGCCAGCAGCGTAGCTCCGGGGTCGAACACCGGGGAGCTGTTTTTT. It specifies CASSVAPGSNTGELFF. Using reference TRBV9 and TRBJ2-2 for the parts outside the CDR3, the full variable domain is DSGVTQTPKHLITATGQRVTLRCSPRSGDLSVYWYQQSLDQGLQFLIQYYNGEERAKGNILERFSAQQFPDLHSELNLSSLELGDSALYFCASSVAPGSNTGELFFGEGSRLTVL.

The V call is TRBV19, the J call TRBJ2-5, with TRBD2 matching over 7 bases. Trimming cost V 5 bases and J 1 base; bases outside gene matches: 7. This CDR3 comprises 15 residues. The V gene's germline CDR1 is LNHDA and CDR2 SQIVND (reference sequence). The CDR3 here is CASSSVSGSQETQYF. The CDR3 DNA reads TGTGCCAGTAGTTCAGTTAGCGGGTCCCAAGAGACCCAGTACTTC.

This clonotype was observed many times. The V call is TRBV20-1, the J call TRBJ2-2, with 9 bases lining up with TRBD2. Trimming removed 3 bases from V and 4 bases from J; junction bases left unmatched: 0. The CDR3 totals 13 residues. The germline V gene encodes CDR1 DFQATT and CDR2 SNEGSKA (reference sequence). The CDR3 sequence is CSASSGGTGELFF. In nucleotides, the CDR3 is TGCAGTGCTAGTAGCGGGGGCACCGGGGAGCTGTTTTTT.

This clonotype was recorded many times. The V call is TRBV11-1, the J call TRBJ2-7; 10 bases align to TRBD2. The V gene's germline CDR1 is SGHAT and CDR2 FQDESV (reference sequence). The length of the CDR3 is 16 residues. The junction had 12 bases not matched to a gene; V was cut back by 5 bases and J by 5 bases. The CDR3: CASSRRGGLAGDEQYF. The CDR3 DNA is TGTGCCAGCAGCCGTAGGGGGGGGCTAGCGGGAGACGAGCAGTACTTC.

The chain couples TRBV29-1 to TRBJ2-2; D not resolved. V lost 3 bases and J lost 1, with 15 bases in between. This CDR3 spans 16 amino acids. CDR1 is SQVTM and CDR2 is ANQGSEA in the germline V gene. The DNA of the CDR3 is TGCAGCGTTGACCTCGGACGAACCGAGAACACCGGGGAGCTGTTTTTT. It codes for CSVDLGRTENTGELFF.

This CDR3 reads CASSLGPGRGAEAFF. In DNA, the CDR3 is TGCGCCAGCAGCTTGGGGCCGGGCCGTGGCGCTGAAGCTTTCTTT. This chain links TRBV5-1 with TRBJ1-1; no firm D call. Germline values: CDR1 SGHRS, CDR2 YFSETQ. Trimming removed 0 bases at V and 6 bases at J, with 15 bases between. This CDR3 is built from 15 residues.